The source of this TCR beta chain is a study of T-cell reconstitution after alpha-beta-depleted transplantation in children (dated by TCRdb to 2016 to 2017). Broadly, across the study: T-cell immune reconstitution after TCRalphabeta/CD19-depleted allogeneic hematopoietic cell transplantation in children was quantitatively tracked in the study by means of TCR repertoire profiling.

Read against the paper, the sample's treatment or condition label means: allogeneic hematopoietic cell transplantation with graft depleted of TCRalphabeta T cells and CD19 B cells. The children who served as transplant recipients had been given grafts of TCRalphabeta/CD19-depleted allogeneic hematopoietic cells. The research as a whole found: Hyperexpanded clone frequencies declined over subsequent months; after one year, T-cell counts and TCRbeta diversity were mostly attributed to newly produced T cells. The apparently early alphabetaT-cell count recovery about two months after transplant was reportedly dependent on only several hundred rapidly expanded clones derived from non-depleted graft cells. In some patients, high TCRbeta diversity at day 60 was attributed to recipient T cells and intrathymic progenitors that had survived conditioning.

Turning to this clonotype: Its antigen is currently not known. No qualities accompany the bases; no much larger clone lies one base away.

V is shortened by 5 bases, J by 6 bases, and the region joining them spans 14 bases. Counted from cysteine to phenylalanine, this CDR3 has 14 amino acids. Kept here is only the CDR3 DNA, which spans 42 bases and is read in frame from base 1. For CDR1 and CDR2, the germline V gene (reference sequence) lists MNHEY and SMNVEV. Receptors were amplified or captured by PCR. Sequencer: Illumina HiSeq 2500. To normalize quantification of the TCRbeta repertoire, the TCR libraries were built with molecular barcoding that relied on unique molecular identifiers. TCRdb reprocessing: public reads trimmed at Q25 with fastp, clones called with MiXCR, in-frame beta chains kept. Each record represents a unique CDR3 protein, reported with the most common genes and DNA among its rows. Recorded for this sample are hundreds of thousands of distinct CDR3 sequences; over 10% of them occurred a single time. Approximately 2.1% of the sample is taken by the ten largest.

The rearrangement combines TRBV27 with TRBJ2-1; 6 matching bases give a weak D call of TRBD2. The clonotype comes from a male patient aged 10 to 17 who had a stem cell transplant for acute myeloid leukemia, so the T cells may come from the graft donor. This material consisted of PBMCs, mostly from graft donor cells, taken 360 days after TCRalphabeta/CD19-depleted stem cell transplant. The DNA reads TGTGCCAGCAGTCCCTATGCCGGGAGCAATGAGCAGTTCTTC. The encoded protein is CASSPYAGSNEQFF.